This T cell receptor beta chain was sequenced in a study of T cell responses to AZD1222 COVID-19 vaccine (TCRdb year 2021). The study in broad terms: A total of just over 230 trial participants underwent TCR sequencing, of whom 207 had received two doses of AZD1222 and about 25 had received two doses of the MenACWY control vaccine. Trial participants were enrolled by age into 18-55, 56-69 and 70-plus year subgroups, with 148, 28 and 57 TCR-sequenced participants respectively. Broad study findings and their caveats: Because no samples from the day 14 peak response were available, repertoires could be characterized only after the peak T cell response. Reportedly, almost half of the unique spike-specific TCRs recognized epitopes lying outside the regions that are mutated in the B.1.351 and B.1.1.7 variants. In the small 56-69-year group, the increase in depth fell short of significance, most likely because of low power. Participants were mostly white British and included more females than males, and it was suggested by the authors that clonal diversity may have been underestimated. The whole spike protein was spanned by vaccine-associated CD4 TCRs, and dominant responses were seen in regions 160-218 and 743-854. A significant rise in spike-specific TCR breadth and depth was observed after two AZD1222 doses relative to day 0 and relative to MenACWY recipients. Conclusions about previously exposed vaccinees are limited, since just five to seven AZD1222 recipients were seropositive for SARS-CoV-2 at baseline.

The CDR3 regions of human TCRbeta chains were subjected to immunosequencing. Regarding the original processing steps: Repertoire TCRs were checked for matches against a reference library of SARS-CoV-2-specific TCRs that had been generated using the MIRA antigen-specificity platform. Breadth meant the fraction of unique TCRs that were SARS-CoV-2-associated, whereas depth meant the fraction of total T cells that were SARS-CoV-2-associated. Each spike-specific TCR was assigned to its reactive spike region and to a CD4 or CD8 class using the MIRA data. Log10-transformed breadth and depth values were compared by one-way ANOVA with Sidak's multiple comparisons tests. Imported from immuneACCESS, the table was reduced by TCRdb to in-frame sequences with V and J called. These copies leave out some clones; in studies compared against another copy, an unresolved V gene accounts for under half, and the cause of the remainder is not known. For V, J and clone size, that table is used; D and trimming come from the DNA. The sample contains about 180,000 clones, roughly 93% of them found a single time. Jointly, the top ten make up about 1% of the sample.

In the case of this clone: What antigen it recognizes has not been identified. The sample holds no much larger clone one base away, and base qualities are not on file.

What this sample's time point label stands for: about 28 days (+/-7) after the second vaccine dose. The treatment or condition label here, explained by the study, means: meningococcal conjugate vaccine given as trial control. Vaccinee samples were obtained from the UK trials COV001 and COV002, which included a single-blind randomized controlled phase 2/3 trial of AZD1222 (ChAdOx1 nCoV-19) in healthy adults. Trial participant PBMC samples were collected at day 0 and day 28 after the second dose for TCRbeta chain sequencing. Trimming removed 3 bases from V and 4 bases from J, leaving 7 bases between the germline ends. Spanning cysteine to phenylalanine, the CDR3 consists of 12 amino acids. Just the 36-base CDR3 DNA is kept, in frame starting at base 1.

The chain uses TRBV12-3 or TRBV12-4 and TRBJ2-7, with a tentative D gene TRBD2 over 5 matching bases. Sequenced material: peripheral blood, taken 28 days after the second dose of the MenACWY control vaccine. The clonotype comes from an adult who received the MenACWY meningococcal vaccine as a control. DNA sequence: TGTGCCAGCAGTTTTGGAGGTTACGAGCAGTACTTC. The resulting protein is CASSFGGYEQYF.